This is a list of T cell receptor beta chains from one sample in a study of PD-1 blockade in classical Hodgkin lymphoma. Data came from immunoSEQ multiplex PCR; TCRdb stores just in-frame clones and leaves some out. The table lists some 100,000 clones, 93% of them singletons. This specimen consisted of peripheral blood mononuclear cells (PBMCs), obtained before the fourth cycle of nivolumab. The source of these receptors is a human donor with classical Hodgkin lymphoma. The CDR3 runs from the conserved cysteine through the conserved F or W. Each record gives: CDR3 DNA, CDR3 protein, J gene, clone size, V gene, D gene. A D gene is named only where the DNA matches it firmly. Size is stated for part of the rows, as once, few or many counts, or as a class when the clone is expanded.

CDR3nt: TGCGCCAGCAGTGACTCCGTGAACACTGAAGCTTTCTTT; CDR3aa: CASSDSVNTEAFF; j_gene: TRBJ1-1; abundance: NA; v_gene: TRBV10-2; d_gene: NA
CDR3nt: TGTGCCAGCAGCCGGTTGGGACTAGCGGGAGCTTACGAGCAGTACTTC; CDR3aa: CASSRLGLAGAYEQYF; j_gene: TRBJ2-7; abundance: NA; v_gene: TRBV14; d_gene: TRBD2
CDR3nt: TGTGCCAGCATCCCCGACAGGGGGCCTGGGGCCAACGTCCTGACTTTC; CDR3aa: CASIPDRGPGANVLTF; j_gene: TRBJ2-6; abundance: NA; v_gene: TRBV28; d_gene: TRBD1
CDR3nt: TGTGCCAGCAGTGATGAGGACTCTGGGGCCAACGTCCTGACTTTC; CDR3aa: CASSDEDSGANVLTF; j_gene: TRBJ2-6; abundance: once; v_gene: TRBV6-4; d_gene: NA
CDR3nt: TGTGCCTGGAGTGTACAGGGAGCCTACAATGAGCAGTTCTTC; CDR3aa: CAWSVQGAYNEQFF; j_gene: TRBJ2-1; abundance: once; v_gene: TRBV30; d_gene: NA
CDR3nt: TGTGCCAGCAGCTTAGCGGGAGGGCCCGCCGCTACGCAGTATTTT; CDR3aa: CASSLAGGPAATQYF; j_gene: TRBJ2-3; abundance: NA; v_gene: TRBV7-3; d_gene: TRBD2
CDR3nt: TGTGCCAGCAAAACAACCGCCGGGTCCTATAATTCACCCCTCCACTTT; CDR3aa: CASKTTAGSYNSPLHF; j_gene: TRBJ1-6; abundance: NA; v_gene: TRBV2; d_gene: NA
CDR3nt: TGTGCCAGCAGCAACCAAGGAAAGGGTCACCTGGTGGGCTACACCTTC; CDR3aa: CASSNQGKGHLVGYTF; j_gene: TRBJ1-2; abundance: NA; v_gene: TRBV9; d_gene: NA
CDR3nt: TGTGCCATCATGGCGGCAGAGACAGGGGCGTACAATGAGCAGTTCTTC; CDR3aa: CAIMAAETGAYNEQFF; j_gene: TRBJ2-1; abundance: NA; v_gene: TRBV10-3; d_gene: TRBD1
CDR3nt: TGTGCCAGTAGAAGCCCCGGGACAGGGCCTGGAGAGACCCAGTACTTC; CDR3aa: CASRSPGTGPGETQYF; j_gene: TRBJ2-5; abundance: NA; v_gene: TRBV19; d_gene: TRBD1
CDR3nt: TGTGCCAGCAGGGGGGGACCGGGCAGGGGGTCCTACGAGCAGTACTTC; CDR3aa: CASRGGPGRGSYEQYF; j_gene: TRBJ2-7; abundance: NA; v_gene: TRBV2; d_gene: NA
CDR3nt: TGTGCCAGCAGTACGACTAGCGGGACGACAGATACGCAGTATTTT; CDR3aa: CASSTTSGTTDTQYF; j_gene: TRBJ2-3; abundance: few; v_gene: TRBV11-2; d_gene: TRBD2
CDR3nt: TGTGCCAGCAGCTTAGCCAACACTGAAGCTTTCTTT; CDR3aa: CASSLANTEAFF; j_gene: TRBJ1-1; abundance: NA; v_gene: TRBV11-2; d_gene: NA
CDR3nt: TGTGCCTGGTCACCGTTAGTGGAGGCCTACAATGAGCAGTTCTTC; CDR3aa: CAWSPLVEAYNEQFF; j_gene: TRBJ2-1; abundance: NA; v_gene: TRBV30; d_gene: NA
CDR3nt: TGTGCTAGTGGTTACAACACAGATACGCAGTATTTT; CDR3aa: CASGYNTDTQYF; j_gene: TRBJ2-3; abundance: NA; v_gene: TRBV12-5; d_gene: NA
CDR3nt: TGTGCCAGCAGCTATGGGACAGACGACACCTTC; CDR3aa: CASSYGTDDTF; j_gene: TRBJ1-2; abundance: NA; v_gene: TRBV7-6; d_gene: TRBD1
CDR3nt: TGCGCCAGCAGCCAAGACAGAACTCTAACCTACGAGCAGTACTTC; CDR3aa: CASSQDRTLTYEQYF; j_gene: TRBJ2-7; abundance: NA; v_gene: TRBV4-1; d_gene: NA
CDR3nt: TGTGCCAGCAGGGGGCGAGGACAGAAGAACACTGAAGCTTTCTTT; CDR3aa: CASRGRGQKNTEAFF; j_gene: TRBJ1-1; abundance: NA; v_gene: TRBV2; d_gene: NA
CDR3nt: TGTGCCAGCAGCGTCAGACTAGCGGGGTACAATGAGCAGTTCTTC; CDR3aa: CASSVRLAGYNEQFF; j_gene: TRBJ2-1; abundance: once; v_gene: TRBV9; d_gene: TRBD2
CDR3nt: TGTGCCAGCAGCCGACGGAAAGGTTATCAGCCCCAGCATTTT; CDR3aa: CASSRRKGYQPQHF; j_gene: TRBJ1-5; abundance: NA; v_gene: TRBV5-8; d_gene: NA
CDR3nt: TGTGCCAGCAGCGTAGACCCCGCAGGGCTACGGACCGGGGAGCTGTTTTTT; CDR3aa: CASSVDPAGLRTGELFF; j_gene: TRBJ2-2; abundance: once; v_gene: TRBV9; d_gene: NA
CDR3nt: TGCGCCAGCAGCTGGGGACAGGGCACTGAAGCTTTCTTT; CDR3aa: CASSWGQGTEAFF; j_gene: TRBJ1-1; abundance: many; v_gene: TRBV5-1; d_gene: TRBD1
CDR3nt: TGTGCCAGCAGTTCCCGAGACGGGACTAGCGATCGGAATACGCAGTATTTT; CDR3aa: CASSSRDGTSDRNTQYF; j_gene: TRBJ2-3; abundance: NA; v_gene: TRBV28; d_gene: TRBD2
CDR3nt: TGCGCCAGCTCAGCGGGAGAGACCCAGTACTTC; CDR3aa: CASSAGETQYF; j_gene: TRBJ2-5; abundance: NA; v_gene: TRBV10-1; d_gene: NA
CDR3nt: TGCGCCAGCAGCTGGACTACCAGGGAGACCCAGTACTTC; CDR3aa: CASSWTTRETQYF; j_gene: TRBJ2-5; abundance: NA; v_gene: TRBV5-1; d_gene: NA
CDR3nt: TGTGCCAGTAGCTCCTCCTACGAGCAGTACTTC; CDR3aa: CASSSSYEQYF; j_gene: TRBJ2-7; abundance: once; v_gene: TRBV19; d_gene: NA
CDR3nt: TGTGCCAGCAGCACCGGGGTGACCCAGTACTTC; CDR3aa: CASSTGVTQYF; j_gene: TRBJ2-5; abundance: NA; v_gene: TRBV7-9; d_gene: NA
CDR3nt: TGTGCCAGCAGTTTTTTTAGCGCCGAGCAGTACTTC; CDR3aa: CASSFFSAEQYF; j_gene: TRBJ2-7; abundance: NA; v_gene: TRBV28; d_gene: NA
CDR3nt: TGTGCCAGCAGTTTAGGCAGGGATTATCAGCCCCAGCATTTT; CDR3aa: CASSLGRDYQPQHF; j_gene: TRBJ1-5; abundance: NA; v_gene: TRBV28; d_gene: NA
CDR3nt: TGTGCCAGCAGCGGGACGGAGGTGGAGGTCTACGAGCAGTACTTC; CDR3aa: CASSGTEVEVYEQYF; j_gene: TRBJ2-7; abundance: NA; v_gene: TRBV9; d_gene: NA
CDR3nt: TGTGCCAGCAGATTGGAGACAGGGAAAAATGAGCAGTTCTTC; CDR3aa: CASRLETGKNEQFF; j_gene: TRBJ2-1; abundance: once; v_gene: TRBV2; d_gene: TRBD1
CDR3nt: TGTGCCAGCAGCTTAGTCGGACAAGCACGGCTCGAGCAGTACTTC; CDR3aa: CASSLVGQARLEQYF; j_gene: TRBJ2-7; abundance: NA; v_gene: TRBV7-9; d_gene: NA
CDR3nt: TGTGCCAGCAGCTTACGAGCCTCCCTTGGGACTAGCGGGGTCTACGAGCAGTACTTC; CDR3aa: CASSLRASLGTSGVYEQYF; j_gene: TRBJ2-7; abundance: NA; v_gene: TRBV7-2; d_gene: TRBD2
CDR3nt: TGCAGCGTTGGTATGTCGTCCGGGAACACCATATATTTT; CDR3aa: CSVGMSSGNTIYF; j_gene: TRBJ1-3; abundance: few; v_gene: TRBV29-1; d_gene: NA
CDR3nt: TGTGCCAGCAAAGATCGCTCCTACGAGCAGTACTTC; CDR3aa: CASKDRSYEQYF; j_gene: TRBJ2-7; abundance: NA; v_gene: TRBV27; d_gene: NA
CDR3nt: TGTGCCAGCAGCTTAAGTGAGGTTAACTCTGGGGCCAACGTCCTGACTTTC; CDR3aa: CASSLSEVNSGANVLTF; j_gene: TRBJ2-6; abundance: NA; v_gene: TRBV7-2; d_gene: NA
CDR3nt: TGTGCCAGCAGTATACCCCGGACAGGGTCTATTGAGCAGTTCTTC; CDR3aa: CASSIPRTGSIEQFF; j_gene: TRBJ2-1; abundance: NA; v_gene: TRBV28; d_gene: TRBD1
CDR3nt: TGTGCCAGCAGTTACCCGAGCTCCTACGAGCAGTACTTC; CDR3aa: CASSYPSSYEQYF; j_gene: TRBJ2-7; abundance: NA; v_gene: TRBV6-5; d_gene: NA
CDR3nt: TGTGCCAGCAGTGAATATTCAGAAGGGTTTAGGAGGGGCTACACCTTC; CDR3aa: CASSEYSEGFRRGYTF; j_gene: TRBJ1-2; abundance: NA; v_gene: TRBV6-1; d_gene: NA
CDR3nt: TGTGCCAGTAGTATAGAGGGAGGGCGCAATCAGCCCCAGCATTTT; CDR3aa: CASSIEGGRNQPQHF; j_gene: TRBJ1-5; abundance: once; v_gene: TRBV19; d_gene: NA
CDR3nt: TGTGCCAGCAGTGAAAGCGGGGGAAGGACTGAAGCTTTCTTT; CDR3aa: CASSESGGRTEAFF; j_gene: TRBJ1-1; abundance: once; v_gene: TRBV6-1; d_gene: NA
CDR3nt: TGTGCCAGCAGCTTAGGGGGCAGGGCTGAAGCTTTCTTT; CDR3aa: CASSLGGRAEAFF; j_gene: TRBJ1-1; abundance: NA; v_gene: TRBV7-3; d_gene: NA
CDR3nt: TGTGCCAGCAGCGCCACCGGACGGGGAGAGACCCAGTACTTC; CDR3aa: CASSATGRGETQYF; j_gene: TRBJ2-5; abundance: NA; v_gene: TRBV9; d_gene: NA
CDR3nt: TGTGCCAGCAGCGGTTCTGTTACCCCAGGGGTTTACTCCTACAATGAGCAGTTCTTC; CDR3aa: CASSGSVTPGVYSYNEQFF; j_gene: TRBJ2-1; abundance: NA; v_gene: TRBV9; d_gene: NA